This T cell receptor (beta chain) came from a study of shared clonotypes between healthy human individuals. A split of CD4+ cells into CD45RA+ naive and CD45RA-negative memory subsets was performed. V lost 8 bases to trimming and J lost 0 bases; unmatched junction nucleotides: 6. Looked up from germline, CDR1 is LNHDA and CDR2 is SQIVND (reference sequence). CDR3 size: 16 residues. As for this clone: Its antigen is undetermined.

General study results and limits: Across subsets, estimated richness was generally greater for naive than for memory populations.

Genomic DNA of every subset was divided equally among multiple immunoSEQ plates. The method was immunoSEQ multiplex PCR; TCRdb's version includes in-frame clones alone and lacks a portion of them. The top ten hold about 1.5% of the sample, which has over a million clones, 75% seen once. The TCR sequence derives from a young man in good health. Input material: memory CD4+ T cells sorted from blood. The sample's subset: CD45RA-negative fraction. The chain uses TRBV19 and TRBJ2-6; the match to TRBD1 covers 8 bases. CDR3 amino acids: CASSGQATSGANVLTF. Here the CDR3 DNA reads TGTGCCAGTTCGGGACAGGCCACCTCTGGGGCCAACGTCCTGACTTTC.